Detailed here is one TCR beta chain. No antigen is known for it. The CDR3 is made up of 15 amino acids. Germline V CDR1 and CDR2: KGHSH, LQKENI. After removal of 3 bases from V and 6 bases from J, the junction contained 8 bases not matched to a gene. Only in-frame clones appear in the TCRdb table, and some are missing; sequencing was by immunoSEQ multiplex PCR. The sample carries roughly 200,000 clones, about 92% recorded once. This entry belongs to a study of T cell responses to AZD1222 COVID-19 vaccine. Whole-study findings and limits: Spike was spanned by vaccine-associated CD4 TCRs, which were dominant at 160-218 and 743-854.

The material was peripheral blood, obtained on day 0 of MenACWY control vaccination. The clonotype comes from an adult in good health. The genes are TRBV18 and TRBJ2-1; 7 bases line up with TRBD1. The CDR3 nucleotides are TGTGCCAGCTCACCTAATCCAGGGGGAAGCAATGAGCAGTTCTTC. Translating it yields CASSPNPGGSNEQFF.